Each of the 28 T cell receptor beta chains below was sequenced from the same sample in a study of OX40 agonist ivuxolimab in advanced cancers. Profiled with immunoSEQ multiplex PCR; TCRdb holds only in-frame clones, not every one. The sample shows approximately 100,000 clones, around nine tenths of them seen only once. Source: CD4+ or CD8+ T cells sorted from blood, taken in a trial of the OX40 agonist ivuxolimab. The receptors were gathered from an adult with an advanced solid tumor such as melanoma, head and neck, liver or kidney cancer.

The chain couples TRBV7-2 to TRBJ1-1; no clear D gene. The CDR3 length is 14 residues. Deletions cut 5 bases from V and 6 bases from J, with 16 bases between. The germline gives CDR1 SGHTA, CDR2 FQGNSA. This CDR3 is CASSPTLLAPEAFF. CDR3 nucleotides: TGTGCCAGCAGCCCCACCCTCCTGGCCCCTGAAGCTTTCTTT.

The gene calls are TRBV15 and TRBJ1-6; weak D call: TRBD1 (5 bases). Germline lookup yields CDR1 LNHNV and CDR2 YYDKDF (reference sequence). Deletions cut 0 bases from V and 8 bases from J, with 14 bases between. This CDR3 region has 16 residues. The CDR3 reads CATSRDGAADYSPLHF. CDR3 nucleotides: TGTGCCACCAGCAGAGATGGGGCAGCGGATTATTCACCCCTCCACTTT.

The rearrangement uses TRBV5-1 and TRBJ1-1; D is unresolved. Trimming took 0 bases from V and 7 from J, leaving 13 bases between them. This CDR3 has 14 amino acids. Germline values: CDR1 SGHRS, CDR2 YFSETQ. CDR3 loop: CASSLDPGMSEAFF. CDR3 coding DNA: TGCGCCAGCAGCTTGGACCCCGGGATGAGTGAAGCTTTCTTT.

This clone has only one observation. The V and J genes are TRBV19 and TRBJ1-1, with 9 bases fitting TRBD1. Looked up from germline, CDR1 is LNHDA and CDR2 is SQIVND (reference sequence). V lost 7 bases, J lost 6 bases, and 15 bases stayed unmatched. The CDR3 is 16 amino acids. The CDR3 nucleotides read TGTGCCAGTACCATGCCCCGGGGGACAGGGAGGGCTGAAGCTTTCTTT. Its protein product is CASTMPRGTGRAEAFF.

The rearrangement links TRBV6-1 to TRBJ1-1, with a weak D call TRBD1 (5 bases). Germline lookup yields CDR1 MNHNS and CDR2 SASEGT. This CDR3 comprises 13 residues. The germline V and J ends were trimmed by 7 bases and 4 bases, with 13 bases remaining between them. The CDR3 sequence is CASNNPGFTEAFF. The DNA of the CDR3 is TGTGCCAGCAATAACCCAGGGTTCACTGAAGCTTTCTTT.

The chain recombines TRBV5-5 with TRBJ1-1; D is perhaps TRBD1 (5 bases). Germline CDR1 reads SGHKS; CDR2 reads YYEKEE (reference sequence). The CDR3 has 15 amino acids. The germline V and J ends were trimmed by 0 bases and 1 base, with 10 bases remaining between them. CDR3 nucleotide sequence: TGTGCCAGCAGCTTGGTAGGGGTAGGGAACACTGAAGCTTTCTTT. It specifies CASSLVGVGNTEAFF.

The chain links TRBV4-1 to TRBJ2-6; D is perhaps TRBD1 (5 bases). V lost 4 bases to trimming and J lost 1 base, with 5 bases between them. CDR1 is MGHRA and CDR2 is YSYEKL in the germline V gene. This CDR3 spans 14 amino acids. The CDR3 sequence: CASSPGSGANVLTF. CDR3 sequence (DNA): TGCGCCAGCAGCCCAGGGTCTGGGGCCAACGTCCTGACTTTC.

The chain carries TRBV29-1 and TRBJ2-3; 9 nucleotides align to TRBD1. CDR1 is SQVTM and CDR2 is ANQGSEA in the germline V gene. Trimming took 7 bases from V and 2 from J; bases not matched to a gene: 7. The CDR3 is made up of 14 amino acids. As DNA, the CDR3 is TGCAGCGCCGTGGGGACAGGGACCACAGATACGCAGTATTTT. Its translation is CSAVGTGTTDTQYF.

The chain combines TRBV28 with TRBJ2-1, with 10 bases aligning to TRBD2. CDR3 length: 16 amino acids. Germline V gene sequence: CDR1 MDHEN, CDR2 SYDVKM. V lost 6 bases to trimming and J lost 3 bases; unmatched junction nucleotides: 8. Written as DNA, the CDR3 is TGTGCCAGCAGCCTAACTAGCGGGGAGCGCTACAATGAGCAGTTCTTC. It is translated as CASSLTSGERYNEQFF.

This chain uses TRBV9 with TRBJ2-3; 9 nucleotides match TRBD2. Germline V lookup: CDR1 SGDLS, CDR2 YYNGEE. The CDR3 is made up of 16 amino acids. Trimming removed 2 bases from V and 4 bases from J; junction bases left unmatched: 8. This CDR3 reads CASSVPGLARADTQYF. CDR3 DNA: TGTGCCAGCAGCGTTCCCGGACTAGCGAGGGCAGATACGCAGTATTTT.

This clone was found a few times. The V and J genes are TRBV6-5 and TRBJ1-5; D not resolved. The CDR3 runs to 13 residues. With 0 bases removed from V and 6 bases from J, the gap between germline ends came to 6 bases. CDR1 is MNHEY, CDR2 SVGAGI, per germline. Here the CDR3 DNA reads TGTGCCAGCAGTTACTCGACCGGTCAGCCCCAGCATTTT. Protein product: CASSYSTGQPQHF.

V and J are TRBV5-4 and TRBJ2-5; D uncertain. The CDR3 sequence is 13 residues long. Germline CDR1 reads SGHNT; CDR2 reads YYREEE (reference sequence). Trimming pared 2 bases from V and 1 base from J, leaving 6 bases between. This CDR3 is CASSLGLQETQYF. CDR3 bases: TGTGCCAGCAGCTTAGGGCTCCAAGAGACCCAGTACTTC. Full variable domain (rest looked up from reference TRBV5-4 and TRBJ2-5): ETGVTQSPTHLIKTRGQQVTLRCSSQSGHNTVSWYQQALGQGPQFIFQYYREEENGRGNFPPRFSGLQFPNYSSELNVNALELDDSALYLCASSLGLQETQYFGPGTRLLVL.

The V call is TRBV28, the J call TRBJ1-5; tentative D call: TRBD1 (5 bases). The germline CDR1 and CDR2 sequences are MDHEN and SYDVKM. V shed 2 bases and J shed 7 bases, with 15 bases lying between them. The CDR3 is made up of 15 amino acids. The CDR3 loop reads CASSLSYRRGQPQHF. The CDR3 DNA is TGTGCCAGCAGTTTAAGCTACAGGAGGGGACAGCCCCAGCATTTT.

The V gene is TRBV10-2, the J gene TRBJ1-2; D is unresolved. The CDR3 runs to 13 residues. V dropped 6 bases and J dropped 2 bases, with 10 bases sitting between them. Germline V lookup: CDR1 WSHSY, CDR2 SAAADI. The CDR3 reads CASRDSGNYGYTF. In DNA form, the CDR3 reads TGCGCCAGCAGGGACTCGGGGAACTATGGCTACACCTTC.

Note on this clone: The sample holds other DNA sequences that translate to the same CDR3. The V gene is TRBV29-1, the J gene TRBJ1-1; D not certain. Trimming took 4 bases from V and 1 from J, leaving 4 bases between them. Per the germline V gene, CDR1 is SQVTM and CDR2 is ANQGSEA. This CDR3 comprises 11 residues. CDR3: CSVGRNTEAFF. CDR3 nucleotide sequence: TGCAGCGTTGGAAGGAACACTGAAGCTTTCTTT.

V and J are TRBV7-2 and TRBJ2-2; a weak D match, TRBD1 (5 bases). Germline V CDR1 and CDR2: SGHTA, FQGNSA. This CDR3 has 15 amino acids. V was cut by 3 bases and J by 6 bases, with 14 bases left in between. DNA for the CDR3: TGTGCCAGCAGCTTCAGGGTGAACCCCCCCGGGGAGCTGTTTTTT. Translated, it gives CASSFRVNPPGELFF.

The rearrangement joins TRBV7-3 to TRBJ2-7, with 9 bases fitting TRBD2. Trimming removed 0 bases from V and 1 base from J; junction bases left unmatched: 1. CDR3 size: 15 residues. Germline-derived CDR1 and CDR2 are SGHTA and FQGTGA. This chain's CDR3 is CASSLTAGGSYEQYF. CDR3 bases: TGTGCCAGCAGCTTAACAGCGGGGGGATCCTACGAGCAGTACTTC.

For this clone: Within the sample, other DNA sequences also encode this same CDR3. The V and J genes are TRBV9 and TRBJ2-3; D is perhaps TRBD1 or TRBD2 (5 bases each). Deletions cut 0 bases from V and 3 bases from J, with 5 bases between. Germline values: CDR1 SGDLS, CDR2 YYNGEE. The CDR3 is 13 amino acids. The CDR3 is CASSVGGTDTQYF. Here the CDR3 DNA reads TGTGCCAGCAGCGTAGGGGGGACAGATACGCAGTATTTT.

In DNA form, the CDR3 reads TGTGCCAGCAGCTTGGAAGGGAATGAGCAGTTCTTC. Translating gives CASSLEGNEQFF. V is TRBV5-4 and J is TRBJ2-1, with D hard to call. This CDR3 region has 12 residues. The V end lost 0 bases, the J end lost 7 bases, and 5 bases lay between the germline ends. Looked up from germline, CDR1 is SGHNT and CDR2 is YYREEE (reference sequence).

This rearrangement joins TRBV11-2 to TRBJ2-3, with D perhaps TRBD2 (5 bases). V shed 5 bases and J shed 2 bases, with 11 bases lying between them. CDR3 length: 14 residues. Germline V gene sequence: CDR1 SGHAT, CDR2 FQNNGV. The CDR3 nucleotides are TGTGCCAGCAGCCCTATGAGGGCCACAGATACGCAGTATTTT. Residues: CASSPMRATDTQYF.

This clone was counted a single time. The chain links TRBV28 to TRBJ2-2, with TRBD1 matching 11 bases. The CDR3 length is 15 residues. CDR1 is MDHEN and CDR2 is SYDVKM in the germline V gene. With V trimmed by 4 bases and J by 7 bases, 5 bases remained unmatched. The CDR3 DNA reads as TGTGCCAGCAGTTCGGGACAGGGGGTAGGCGGGGAGCTGTTTTTT. Translation: CASSSGQGVGGELFF.

The chain is built from TRBV6-1 and TRBJ1-2; D gene ambiguous. Germline CDR1 MNHNS, CDR2 SASEGT. The V gene lost 3 bases and the J gene lost 5 bases, with 13 bases spanning the gap. This CDR3 has 14 amino acids. DNA of the CDR3: TGTGCCAGCAGTGATAGTCAGAATCTTTATGGCTACACCTTC. This encodes CASSDSQNLYGYTF.

The chain carries TRBV2 and TRBJ2-7, with TRBD1 identical over 10 bases. Germline CDR1 is SNHLY and CDR2 is FYNNEI. The CDR3 covers 12 residues. After removal of 8 bases from V and 6 bases from J, the junction contained 4 bases not matched to a gene. The CDR3 DNA sequence: TGTGCCAGCGGGACAGGGGTCGCCGAGCAGTACTTC. Translation gives CASGTGVAEQYF. The whole variable domain, remainder taken from reference TRBV2 and TRBJ2-7, is EPEVTQTPSHQVTQMGQEVILRCVPISNHLYFYWYRQILGQKVEFLVSFYNNEISEKSEIFDDQFSVERPDGSNFTLKIRSTKLEDSAMYFCASGTGVAEQYFGPGTRLTVT.

The chain couples TRBV2 to TRBJ1-2, with D maybe TRBD1 (6 bases). Per germline, CDR1 SNHLY and CDR2 FYNNEI. This CDR3 has 15 residues. The V end was cut by 6 bases, the J end by 0 bases, with 14 bases between. CDR3 amino acids: CASRTQTGSNYGYTF. The CDR3 nucleotides read TGTGCCAGCAGAACCCAGACAGGCTCTAACTATGGCTACACCTTC.

CDR3 sequence reads: CASDRGYEQYF. As DNA, the CDR3 is TGTGCCAGCGACAGGGGGTACGAGCAGTACTTC. This sequence joins TRBV2 and TRBJ2-7, with 9 bases fitting TRBD1. The V gene's germline CDR1 is SNHLY and CDR2 FYNNEI. V gave up 8 bases and J gave up 4 bases; unmatched junction bases: 0. CDR3 length: 11 amino acids.

The V and J genes are TRBV9 and TRBJ1-4; D remains unclear. Trimming removed 3 bases at V and 8 bases at J, with 14 bases between. Looked up from germline, CDR1 is SGDLS and CDR2 is YYNGEE. The CDR3 loop spans 14 amino acids. The CDR3 protein is CASSAGLTWEKLFF. Written as DNA, the CDR3 is TGTGCCAGCAGCGCAGGACTGACGTGGGAAAAACTGTTTTTT.

The genes are TRBV20-1 and TRBJ2-1; possible D gene TRBD2, 6 bases. The CDR3 covers 11 residues. Germline loops: CDR1 DFQATT, CDR2 SNEGSKA (reference sequence). The CDR3: CSLEGYNEQFF. The CDR3, as DNA: TGCAGCTTGGAGGGGTACAATGAGCAGTTCTTC.

In this sample, this clone turned up once. The chain couples TRBV6-5 to TRBJ2-2; D call uncertain. This CDR3 has 15 residues. Trimming took off 2 bases at V and 1 base at J, with 8 bases between the two ends. Germline assignment: CDR1 MNHEY and CDR2 SVGAGI. CDR3 residues: CASSYAFQNTGELFF. The DNA of the CDR3 is TGTGCCAGCAGTTACGCCTTCCAGAACACCGGGGAGCTGTTTTTT.